Listed here are 32 T cell receptor beta chains from one sample, sequenced in a study of human T cells and chemical hapten exposure. As for time point: patch test 3, about 24 weeks after DPC sensitization. As to treatment: therapeutic diphenylcyclopropenone sensitization with weekly scalp DPC. TCRdb independently ran MiXCR on the RACE reads; one entry per CDR3 protein. Here the sample spans about 84,000 distinct CDR3 sequences, approximately 11% being singletons. This specimen was whole blood, taken in connection with sensitization to the hapten diphenylcyclopropenone (DPC). Receptors were obtained from a woman aged 45 to 65 with alopecia areata. Some clones in this sample may be carry-over from other donors' samples.

V and J are TRBV7-9 and TRBJ2-7; no clear D gene. There are 12 residues in the CDR3. Per germline, CDR1 SEHNR and CDR2 FQNEAQ (reference sequence). The V and J ends lost 1 base and 7 bases respectively, with 8 bases between them. The CDR3, as DNA: TGTGCCAGCAGCTTAGAGCCTTGGGAGCAGTACTTC. It yields the protein CASSLEPWEQYF.

This clonotype was recorded many times. The J gene is TRBJ1-5, the V gene TRBV12-3 or TRBV12-4; a weak D match, TRBD1 (5 bases). The CDR3 spans 12 residues. V lost 5 bases and J 4 bases, leaving 6 bases between the germline ends. The CDR3 spells CASSGGNQPQHF. The CDR3 coding sequence is TGTGCCAGCAGTGGGGGGAATCAGCCCCAGCATTTT.

This clonotype was seen at least ten times. The chain is built from TRBV19 and TRBJ1-2; D gene unclear. Trimming removed 3 bases from V and 1 base from J, with 9 bases in between. The germline V gene encodes CDR1 LNHDA and CDR2 SQIVND (reference sequence). The CDR3 is made up of 14 amino acids. The CDR3 reads CASSIRTGNYGYTF. DNA for the CDR3: TGTGCCAGTAGTATCCGGACCGGTAACTATGGCTACACCTTC.

This clonotype was seen ten or more times. The genes are TRBV7-2 and TRBJ2-2, with TRBD2 matching over 12 bases. With 5 bases clipped from V and 2 bases from J, the junction kept 3 bases outside the gene matches. The V gene's germline CDR1 is SGHTA and CDR2 FQGNSA. CDR3 size: 16 residues. The CDR3 loop reads CASSPGLAGNTGELFF. In nucleotides, the CDR3 is TGTGCCAGCAGCCCGGGACTAGCGGGCAACACCGGGGAGCTGTTTTTT. The variable domain in full, with the rest retrieved from reference TRBV7-2 and TRBJ2-2, is GAGVSQSPSNKVTEKGKDVELRCDPISGHTALYWYRQSLGQGLEFLIYFQGNSAPDKSGLPSDRFSAERTGGSVSTLTIQRTQQEDSAVYLCASSPGLAGNTGELFFGEGSRLTVL.

This clonotype was detected ten times or more. This rearrangement joins TRBV30 to TRBJ2-1, with D unclear. V was clipped by 1 base and J by 6 bases, with 4 bases between them. CDR3 length: 11 residues. Per germline, CDR1 GTSNPN and CDR2 SVGIG (reference sequence). The chain's CDR3 is CAWSASNEQFF. The DNA for the CDR3 is TGTGCCTGGAGTGCAAGCAATGAGCAGTTCTTC.

This clonotype was observed at least ten times. CDR3 in DNA: TGCAGCGTTGAAGATCACTCCTACGAGCAGTACTTC. It codes for CSVEDHSYEQYF. This rearrangement joins TRBV29-1 to TRBJ2-7; D is unclear. From germline, CDR1 is SQVTM and CDR2 ANQGSEA. Trimming shortened V by 0 bases and J by 0 bases, and 3 bases separated the two germline ends. The CDR3 contains 12 residues.

This clonotype was seen repeatedly, ten times or more. This rearrangement joins TRBV9 to TRBJ2-3; TRBD2 matches 8 bases. V lost 0 bases to trimming and J lost 0 bases; unmatched junction nucleotides: 9. The CDR3 consists of 18 residues. Germline CDR1 reads SGDLS; CDR2 reads YYNGEE. CDR3 bases: TGTGCCAGCAGCGTAGGAACTAGCGGAACAACTAGCACAGATACGCAGTATTTT. Translating gives CASSVGTSGTTSTDTQYF.

V usage is TRBV14 and J usage is TRBJ2-7; 7 nucleotides match TRBD1. Germline loops: CDR1 SGHDN, CDR2 FVKESK. The CDR3 extends over 15 amino acids. V was clipped by 3 bases and J by 5 bases; unmatched bases: 10. The DNA for the CDR3 is TGTGCCAGCAGCCAGACGAAGGGGGCCCACCACGAGCAGTACTTC. It translates to CASSQTKGAHHEQYF.

This clonotype was counted ten times or more. Written as DNA, the CDR3 is TGTGCCAGCAGTCCGCAGGGGGGCTGGGGCTACACCTTC. Amino acids: CASSPQGGWGYTF. The genes are TRBV28 and TRBJ1-2, with 7 bases that match TRBD1. V gave up 5 bases and J gave up 8 bases; unmatched junction bases: 8. The CDR3 contains 13 residues. Germline CDR1 is MDHEN and CDR2 is SYDVKM.

The chain uses TRBV20-1 and TRBJ1-2, with unresolved D. Germline V lookup: CDR1 DFQATT, CDR2 SNEGSKA (reference sequence). The ends were cut back, 1 base at V and 2 bases at J, with 8 bases in the middle. The CDR3 contains 13 residues. The CDR3 DNA follows: TGCAGTGCTAGAGCAGCGGAGAACTATGGCTACACCTTC. It is translated as CSARAAENYGYTF.

The chain couples TRBV12-3 or TRBV12-4 to TRBJ2-7, with D perhaps given as TRBD1 or TRBD2 (5 bases each). The V gene lost 2 bases and the J gene lost 4 bases, with 12 bases spanning the gap. This CDR3 spans 14 amino acids. This CDR3 is CASSLRRDGYEQYF. The CDR3 bases are TGTGCCAGCAGTTTACGTCGGGACGGGTACGAGCAGTACTTC.

Regarding this clonotype: It is unclear where the CDR3 begins or ends on the DNA, so no DNA is shown, and the CDR3 is as TCRdb lists it. The rearrangement uses TRBV29-1 and TRBJ1-2; TRBD1, the table's D call, was not compared with the DNA. The CDR3 is 13 amino acids long, termini counted. Per the germline V gene, CDR1 is SQVTM and CDR2 is ANQGSEA. The CDR3 sequence is CSVGQGAGYGYIF.

This clonotype occurred many times. The V gene is TRBV29-1, the J gene TRBJ1-4; D perhaps matches TRBD1 (5 bases). The V end was cut by 3 bases, the J end by 5 bases, with 10 bases between. The CDR3 loop spans 13 amino acids. Germline lookup yields CDR1 SQVTM and CDR2 ANQGSEA. In nucleotides, the CDR3 is TGCAGCGTTGATGTGGGGGGGAATGAAAAACTGTTTTTT. This gives the protein CSVDVGGNEKLFF.

This clonotype was seen repeatedly, ten times or more. CDR3 coding DNA: TGCAGCGTTGAAGAACGGATCAACGTCCTGACTTTC. Its protein is CSVEERINVLTF. The chain has TRBV29-1 and TRBJ2-6; D is unresolved. Germline CDR1 reads SQVTM; CDR2 reads ANQGSEA. The CDR3 is made up of 12 amino acids. Trimming cost V 0 bases and J 9 bases, with 6 bases left between them.

This clonotype showed up just a few times. This sequence joins TRBV5-5 and TRBJ2-5; possibly TRBD1 or TRBD2 for D (6 bases each). The CDR3 consists of 12 residues. Germline V gene sequence: CDR1 SGHKS, CDR2 YYEKEE (reference sequence). V lost 5 bases, J lost 4 bases, and 9 bases lay in between. This chain's CDR3 is CASSGGPETQYF. CDR3 DNA: TGTGCCAGCAGTGGGGGGCCAGAGACCCAGTACTTC.

This clonotype was counted ten times or more. Lacking the conserved final phenylalanine or tryptophan, this CDR3 likely reflects a read error. The limits of the CDR3 on the DNA are not certain, so only TCRdb's listed CDR3 is given. This chain uses TRBV20-1 with TRBJ1-4. The V gene's germline CDR1 is DFQATT and CDR2 SNEGSKA (reference sequence). Both ends counted, the CDR3 spans 11 residues. CDR3 region: CSAQRGSSGFL.

This clonotype was found many times. The chain carries TRBV5-5 and TRBJ2-1; D is unclear. Germline CDR1 SGHKS, CDR2 YYEKEE (reference sequence). V lost 3 bases to trimming and J lost 7 bases, with 14 bases between them. CDR3 length: 14 amino acids. CDR3 protein: CASSSPGPWNEQFF. Here the CDR3 DNA reads TGTGCCAGCAGCTCTCCGGGCCCCTGGAATGAGCAGTTCTTC.

This chain connects TRBV4-3 to TRBJ2-5; D is possibly TRBD1 (5 bases). The ends were cut back, 2 bases at V and 2 bases at J, with 12 bases in the middle. Per germline, CDR1 LGHNA and CDR2 YSLEER. The CDR3 runs 15 residues. The CDR3 sequence: CASSQSQAQQETQYF. The CDR3, as DNA: TGCGCCAGCAGCCAATCACAGGCGCAACAAGAGACCCAGTACTTC.

The gene calls are TRBV7-3 and TRBJ2-1; 11 bases match TRBD2. The germline V gene encodes CDR1 SGHTA and CDR2 FQGTGA. Trimming removed 3 bases from V and 3 bases from J; junction bases left unmatched: 4. The CDR3 sequence is 16 residues long. CDR3 DNA sequence: TGTGCCAGCAGCTTGACTAGCGGGAAAATCTACAATGAGCAGTTCTTC. This translates into CASSLTSGKIYNEQFF.

The chain recombines TRBV10-3 with TRBJ1-1; D uncertain. The CDR3 loop spans 11 amino acids. The germline CDR1 and CDR2 sequences are ENHRY and SYGVKD. The V end lost 8 bases, the J end lost 6 bases, and 10 bases lay between the germline ends. CDR3 nucleotides: TGTGCCATCGGGGAGGCCGCTGAAGCTTTCTTT. Its translation is CAIGEAAEAFF.

This clonotype has a handful of counts. J is TRBJ2-1 and V is TRBV25-1; TRBD2 is a possible D gene (6 bases). This CDR3 has 15 residues. The V gene's germline CDR1 is MGHDK and CDR2 SYGVNS. The V end lost 8 bases, the J end lost 0 bases, and 14 bases lay between the germline ends. Here the CDR3 reads CASGFRGSSYNEQFF. Written as DNA, the CDR3 is TGTGCCAGCGGGTTCCGGGGGAGCTCCTACAATGAGCAGTTCTTC.

The table lists this clonotype with a few counts. V is TRBV14 and J is TRBJ2-2; 9 nucleotides align to TRBD1. Trimming cost V 4 bases and J 7 bases; bases outside gene matches: 7. CDR1 and CDR2 (germline): SGHDN, FVKESK. CDR3 length: 15 amino acids. The CDR3 loop reads CASSRRTGVIGELFF. The CDR3 DNA is TGTGCCAGCAGCCGACGGACAGGGGTGATCGGGGAGCTGTTTTTT.

V and J are TRBV7-9 and TRBJ2-7; D may be TRBD1 (5 bases). V lost 4 bases and J lost 2, with 12 bases in between. This CDR3 is built from 14 residues. The germline V gene has CDR1 SEHNR and CDR2 FQNEAQ (reference sequence). The CDR3 is CASSYLTDTYEQYF. CDR3 coding DNA: TGTGCCAGCAGCTATTTGACGGACACCTACGAGCAGTACTTC.

The chain employs TRBV19 and TRBJ1-5; D gene ambiguous. CDR1 and CDR2 (germline): LNHDA, SQIVND (reference sequence). There are 14 residues in the CDR3. Between the trimmed V and J ends, which lost 5 bases and 7 bases, there was a span of 15 bases. CDR3 protein: CASSGGNTEQPQHF. The CDR3, as DNA: TGTGCCAGTAGTGGAGGGAATACGGAACAGCCCCAGCATTTT.

The chain joins TRBV4-2 to TRBJ1-2, with a possible D match to TRBD1 (5 bases). Trimming cost V 0 bases and J 2 bases, with 7 bases left between them. Germline loops: CDR1 LGHNA, CDR2 YNFKEQ. There are 14 residues in the CDR3. CDR3 sequence: CASSQEKGNYGYTF. CDR3 nucleotide sequence: TGTGCCAGCAGCCAAGAGAAGGGGAACTATGGCTACACCTTC.

This clonotype was seen repeatedly, ten times or more. The rearrangement joins TRBV5-1 to TRBJ2-3, with D uncertain. Germline-derived CDR1 and CDR2 are SGHRS and YFSETQ. With 3 bases removed from V and 4 bases from J, the gap between germline ends came to 9 bases. CDR3 length equals 13 residues. DNA of the CDR3: TGCGCCAGCAGCTCTGACCTCCCAGATACGCAGTATTTT. Translation: CASSSDLPDTQYF.

This chain connects TRBV28 to TRBJ2-1; TRBD1 aligns across 7 bases. This CDR3 comprises 14 residues. The germline CDR1 and CDR2 sequences are MDHEN and SYDVKM. With 3 bases clipped from V and 4 bases from J, the junction kept 3 bases outside the gene matches. CDR3 DNA sequence: TGTGCCAGCAGTTTCCCACAGGGGTACAATGAGCAGTTCTTC. It codes for CASSFPQGYNEQFF.

This clonotype was counted many times. V is TRBV28 and J is TRBJ1-1; possibly TRBD1 for D (5 bases). This CDR3 spans 13 amino acids. CDR1 and CDR2 (germline): MDHEN, SYDVKM. V was cut by 6 bases and J by 11 bases, with 19 bases left in between. CDR3 sequence (DNA): TGTGCCAGCAGGCCGCCCGAGGGGCGGGGGGCTTTCTTT. Amino acid sequence: CASRPPEGRGAFF.

This clonotype was observed a handful of times. This chain uses TRBV6-1 with TRBJ1-6; TRBD1 agrees at 7 bases. Germline V lookup: CDR1 MNHNS, CDR2 SASEGT. The CDR3 has 14 amino acids. Unmatched junction bases numbered 6, after V lost 5 bases and J lost 8 bases. The CDR3 reads CASSPGTAYSPLHF. The CDR3 coding sequence is TGTGCCAGCAGTCCCGGGACAGCTTATTCACCCCTCCACTTT.

The gene calls are TRBV12-3 or TRBV12-4 and TRBJ2-7; 7 nucleotides agree with TRBD2. CDR3 length: 15 residues. The V segment lost 5 bases and the J segment 0 bases; nucleotides outside the gene matches: 7. This CDR3 reads CASSASGEVSYEQYF. The CDR3 DNA reads as TGTGCCAGCAGTGCGAGCGGGGAGGTCTCCTACGAGCAGTACTTC.

The chain links TRBV20-1 to TRBJ2-1, with 8 bases identical to TRBD2. Germline CDR1 is DFQATT and CDR2 is SNEGSKA (reference sequence). The CDR3 runs 19 residues. J gave up 8 bases and V 2 bases, and 23 bases lay outside the gene matches. CDR3 protein: CSARRGGKFTGGPSDEQFF. CDR3 sequence (DNA): TGCAGTGCTAGAAGGGGGGGAAAATTCACGGGAGGGCCCTCCGATGAGCAGTTCTTC.

This clonotype came up many times. J is TRBJ2-7 and V is TRBV21-1; the table's D call, TRBD2, has no DNA check behind it. TRBV21-1 is tagged as a pseudogene. The CDR3 contains 18 residues. CDR3 nucleotide sequence: TGTGCCAGCAGCAAAGAAGAAATACTAGCGGGGGAATCCTACGAGCAGTACTTC. This sequence encodes CASSKEEILAGESYEQYF.